The 8 T cell receptor beta chains presented below share a single source sample, sequenced in a study of human T cells and chemical hapten exposure. The time point here: pre-sensitization, week 0. Treatment in this sample: therapeutic diphenylcyclopropenone sensitization with weekly scalp DPC. Via MiXCR, TCRdb re-called the RACE reads, giving one row per CDR3 protein. There are fewer than 300,000 distinct CDR3 sequences in the sample; approximately 8% occur only once, and more than 0.95% lies in the top ten. This material consisted of whole blood, taken in connection with sensitization to the hapten diphenylcyclopropenone (DPC). The receptors stem from a man aged 18 to 29 with alopecia areata. Some clones in this sample may be carry-over from other donors' samples.

This clonotype was found many times. This chain uses TRBV5-1 with TRBJ2-1; 11 bases fit TRBD2. Germline loops: CDR1 SGHRS, CDR2 YFSETQ. V shed 0 bases and J 9 bases; nucleotides not matched to a gene: 5. The CDR3 runs to 15 residues. As DNA, the CDR3 is TGCGCCAGCAGCTTGGTAACTAGCGGGGGTCGTGAGCAGTTCTTC. Its translation: CASSLVTSGGREQFF.

Only a few counts were recorded for this clonotype. The V gene is TRBV2, the J gene TRBJ1-1, with a weak D call TRBD1 (5 bases). V lost 4 bases and J 9 bases, leaving 21 bases between the germline ends. This CDR3 contains 15 residues. The germline V gene has CDR1 SNHLY and CDR2 FYNNEI. The CDR3: CASSATGTWREKAFF. As DNA, the CDR3 is TGTGCCAGCAGTGCTACCGGGACCTGGCGAGAGAAAGCTTTCTTT.

This clonotype was seen more than once but under ten times. The chain couples TRBV20-1 to TRBJ2-1, with 8 bases fitting TRBD1. Germline V gene data show CDR1 as DFQATT and CDR2 as SNEGSKA (reference sequence). Trimming took 3 bases from V and 0 from J; bases not matched to a gene: 7. This CDR3 has 16 residues. CDR3 protein: CSASPPQGVSYNEQFF. The DNA for the CDR3 is TGCAGTGCTAGTCCCCCACAGGGGGTCTCCTACAATGAGCAGTTCTTC.

At least ten counts were recorded for this clonotype. The CDR3 is CASSLIRDGADTQYF. The CDR3 DNA follows: TGCGCCAGCAGCTTGATAAGGGATGGAGCAGATACGCAGTATTTT. The V gene is TRBV5-1, the J gene TRBJ2-3; D remains unclear. The CDR3 sequence is 15 residues long. Deletions cut 1 base from V and 4 bases from J, with 13 bases between. CDR1 SGHRS and CDR2 YFSETQ come from the germline V gene.

This clonotype was recorded at least ten times. The V gene is TRBV7-3, the J gene TRBJ1-1; the D gene is possibly TRBD1 (6 bases). Germline values: CDR1 SGHTA, CDR2 FQGTGA. This CDR3 region has 13 residues. With 5 bases removed from V and 4 bases from J, the gap between germline ends came to 11 bases. CDR3 in DNA: TGTGCCAGCAGCAGGGGGACTGCCACTGAAGCTTTCTTT. It is translated as CASSRGTATEAFF. Supplemented by reference TRBV7-3 and TRBJ1-1, the full variable domain reads GAGVSQTPSNKVTEKGKYVELRCDPISGHTALYWYRQSLGQGPEFLIYFQGTGAADDSGLPNDRFFAVRPEGSVSTLKIQRTERGDSAVYLCASSRGTATEAFFGQGTRLTVV.

The chain employs TRBV6-5 and TRBJ1-6; D remains ambiguous. The CDR3 is made up of 15 amino acids. V was clipped by 6 bases and J by 0 bases, with 9 bases between them. The germline V gene encodes CDR1 MNHEY and CDR2 SVGAGI. This CDR3 reads CASRRLYSYNSPLHF. CDR3 nucleotide sequence: TGTGCCAGCAGGAGACTGTACTCCTATAATTCACCCCTCCACTTT.

This clonotype was counted ten times or more. The chain employs TRBV7-8 and TRBJ2-4; 9 positions match TRBD2. V lost 1 base, J lost 11 bases, and 3 bases stayed unmatched. Per germline, CDR1 SGHVS and CDR2 FQNEAQ. The CDR3 covers 13 residues. As DNA, the CDR3 is TGTGCCAGCAGCTTAGTAAGGACTAGCGTTCAGTACTTC. Amino acids: CASSLVRTSVQYF.

In this sample, this clonotype turned up a few times. The V call is TRBV6-5, the J call TRBJ1-3; the D gene is possibly TRBD1 (5 bases). This CDR3 is 15 amino acids long. Germline loops: CDR1 MNHEY, CDR2 SVGAGI. V lost 8 bases to trimming and J lost 0 bases, with 14 bases between them. The CDR3 bases are TGTGCCAGCGCGAGGGGCAGCTCCTCTGGAAACACCATATATTTT. This encodes CASARGSSSGNTIYF.